This record covers a single T cell receptor (beta chain). Its antigen remains unknown. Study-level findings and limits: Tumor memory CD4+ T cell TCR gene usage was found to cluster with blood and lymph node memory CD4+ cells and with lymph node naive CD4+ cells.

Semi-nested PCR with Nested Universal Primer A followed constant-region reverse priming of full-length variable regions. From the 5' RACE reads, TCRdb called clonotypes with MiXCR, one entry per CDR3 protein. The data hold around 9,700 distinct CDR3 sequences, with 55% observed a single time. The sorted Tregs were CD4+CD25+CD127-/low cells. The CDR3 runs 16 residues. Looked up from germline, CDR1 is SGHVS and CDR2 is FQNEAQ. Trimming cost V 5 bases and J 3 bases, with 19 bases left between them. The sequence was obtained from a female donor with breast cancer. The chain has TRBV7-8 and TRBJ1-1, with a tentative D call TRBD1 (6 bases). The sequenced material came from Tregs sorted from a lymph node. CDR3 DNA: TGTGCCAGCAGCCAATTTGTTGGACAGTCATACACTGAAGCTTTCTTT. This gives the protein CASSQFVGQSYTEAFF.